This T cell receptor beta chain was recorded in a study of T cells in women clearing cervical HPV infection. Study-wide results and limits: CIN3+ cases had significantly higher TCR richness than controls; evenness did not differ. TRBV6-7 abundance was lower in cases than controls (around 0.1% versus 0.15%). Associations may precede or follow infection; HPV-specific or memory T cells were not isolated.

Notes on this clone: The target antigen is unknown. The sequenced fragment ends 3 residues before the CDR3 boundary, so the rest is inferred from the germline J gene.

TCRdb's copy holds only in-frame clones and misses some; the assay was immunoSEQ multiplex PCR. This table lists over 30,000 clones. All participants had a single incident cervical HPV16 infection, and prevalent HPV16 infections were excluded. From germline, CDR1 is KGHSH and CDR2 LQKENI. This CDR3 region has 16 residues. The clonotype was recovered from a woman between 18 and 69 years old with a cervical HPV16 infection that either progressed to CIN3+ or cleared (not recorded which). V usage is TRBV18 and J usage is TRBJ1-1; tentatively, D is TRBD1 (6 bases). The sequenced material came from blood buffy coat. Partial CDR3 DNA: TGTGCCAGCTCACCACTCCTTCAGGGGTTGGGGGACATT. Its translation is CASSPLLQGLGDI. The CDR3 reads in full as CASSPLLQGLGDIAFF.